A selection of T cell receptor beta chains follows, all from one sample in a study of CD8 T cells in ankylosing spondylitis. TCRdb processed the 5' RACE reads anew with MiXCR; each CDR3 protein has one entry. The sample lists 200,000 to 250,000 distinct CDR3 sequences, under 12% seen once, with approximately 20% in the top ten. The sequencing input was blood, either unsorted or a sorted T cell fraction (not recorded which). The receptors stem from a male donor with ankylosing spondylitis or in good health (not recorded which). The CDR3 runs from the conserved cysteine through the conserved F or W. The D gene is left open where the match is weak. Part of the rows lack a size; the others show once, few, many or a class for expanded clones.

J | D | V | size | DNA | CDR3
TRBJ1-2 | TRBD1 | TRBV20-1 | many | TGCAGTGCCCTAACAGGGGCAGGAGACTATGGCTACACCTTC | CSALTGAGDYGYTF
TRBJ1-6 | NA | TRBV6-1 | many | TGTGCCAGCAGCGACAGGTGGCATAATTCACCCCTCCACTTT | CASSDRWHNSPLHF
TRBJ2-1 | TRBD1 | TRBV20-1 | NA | TGCAGTGCTATAGGGTCGACAGGGGGCGCGTTTTGGGGGTACAATGAGCAGTTCTTC | CSAIGSTGGAFWGYNEQFF
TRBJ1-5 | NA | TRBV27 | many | TGTGCCAGCCGGACCGGCCAGGGACGTAGGGAGCCCCAGCATTTT | CASRTGQGRREPQHF
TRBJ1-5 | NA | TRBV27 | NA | TGTGCCAGCAGTTTACAAGTAGATCAGCCCCAGCATTTT | CASSLQVDQPQHF
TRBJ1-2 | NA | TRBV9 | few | TGTGCCAGCAGCCCCCTTGTCCAAGCCTCTAACTATGGCTACACCTTC | CASSPLVQASNYGYTF
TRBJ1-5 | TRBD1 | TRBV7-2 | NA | TGTGCCAGCAGCTTGGGACAGGGCGGCGCAGGGCAGCCCCAGCATTTT | CASSLGQGGAGQPQHF
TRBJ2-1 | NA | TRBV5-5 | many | TGTGCCAGCAGCTTGGCCCTGGGGAATGAGCAGTTCTTC | CASSLALGNEQFF
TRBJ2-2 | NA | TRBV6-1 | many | TGTGCCAGCAGTCAGTGGGGTGGTATAGGACCGGAGCTGTTTTTT | CASSQWGGIGPELFF
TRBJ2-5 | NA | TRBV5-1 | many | TGCGCCAGCAGCATGGGACCCGAGATCTCAGAGACCCAGTACTTC | CASSMGPEISETQYF
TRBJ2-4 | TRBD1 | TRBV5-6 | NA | TGTGCCAGCAGCGGCTGGACAGGGAATGGAAACATTCAGCACTTC | CASSGWTGNGNIQHF
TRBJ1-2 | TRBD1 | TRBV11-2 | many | TGTGCCAGCAGCTCCTTGTCCCCCGGGACAGGGTATGGCTACACCTTC | CASSSLSPGTGYGYTF
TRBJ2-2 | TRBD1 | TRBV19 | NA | TGTGCCAGTAGAACCGACAGGGCGACCGGGGAGCTGTTTTTT | CASRTDRATGELFF
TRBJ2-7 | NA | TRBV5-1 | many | TGCGCCAGCAGCCAAAGGGGGGACGAGCAGTACTTC | CASSQRGDEQYF
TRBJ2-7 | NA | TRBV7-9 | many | TGTGCCATTGTGGACAGTAGCTCCTACGAGCAGTACTTC | CAIVDSSSYEQYF
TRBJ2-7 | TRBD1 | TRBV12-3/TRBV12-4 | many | TGTGCCAGCAGAAAAACGGACAGGGGTGTGAGCGAGCAGTACTTC | CASRKTDRGVSEQYF
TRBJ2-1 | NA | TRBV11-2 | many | TGTGCCAGCAGCTTAGCCGGGAACCACAATGAGCAGTTCTTC | CASSLAGNHNEQFF
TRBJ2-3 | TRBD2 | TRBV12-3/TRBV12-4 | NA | TGTGCCAGCAGTTTAACCGGGGGGGCAGCAGATACGCAGTATTTT | CASSLTGGAADTQYF
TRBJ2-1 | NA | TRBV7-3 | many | TGTGCCAGCAGCTTGGGGCTAGCATCCTACAATGAGCAGTTCTTC | CASSLGLASYNEQFF
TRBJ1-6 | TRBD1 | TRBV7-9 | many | TGTGCCAGCAGCCCCGGTGGGACAGCAAATTCACCCCTCCACTTT | CASSPGGTANSPLHF
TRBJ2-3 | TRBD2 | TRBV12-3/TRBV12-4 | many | TGTGCCAGCAGTTTTCTAGCGGACACAGATACGCAGTATTTT | CASSFLADTDTQYF
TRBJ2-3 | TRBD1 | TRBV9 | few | TGTGCCAGCAGCGTAGGTCGCAGGGGGGATACGCAGTATTTT | CASSVGRRGDTQYF
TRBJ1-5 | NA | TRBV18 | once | TGTGCCAGCTCACCCGGGAAGAATCAGCCCCAGCATTTT | CASSPGKNQPQHF
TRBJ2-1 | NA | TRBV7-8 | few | TGTGCCAGCAGCATGACTGGAAGGAGTGAGCAGTTCTTC | CASSMTGRSEQFF
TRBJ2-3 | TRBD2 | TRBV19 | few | TGTGCCACCACTGGGGTGCGGGGGGTCACAGATACGCAGTATTTT | CATTGVRGVTDTQYF
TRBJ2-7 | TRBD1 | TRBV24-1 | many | TGTGCCACCAGTGCTCCGGACAGGGGCAATGGCGAGCAGTACTTC | CATSAPDRGNGEQYF
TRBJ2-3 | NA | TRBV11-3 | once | TGTGCCAGCAGCTGGGCTCTGGACCCCACAGATACGCAGTATTTT | CASSWALDPTDTQYF
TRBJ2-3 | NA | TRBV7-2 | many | TGTGCCAGCAGCCCCACTAGTTTCACAGATACGCAGTATTTT | CASSPTSFTDTQYF
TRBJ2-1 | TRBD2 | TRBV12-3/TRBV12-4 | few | TGTGCCAGCACCCGGACGGGACTAGGTTACAATGAGCAGTTCTTC | CASTRTGLGYNEQFF
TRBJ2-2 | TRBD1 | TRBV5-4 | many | TGTGCCAGCAGCGGAGGACAGGACACCGGGGAGCTGTTTTTT | CASSGGQDTGELFF
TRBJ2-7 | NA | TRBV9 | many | TGTGCCAGCAGCGTAGAGGGTAGCTTCGGTTACGAGCAGTACTTC | CASSVEGSFGYEQYF
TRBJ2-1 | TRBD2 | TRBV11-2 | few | TGTGCCAGCAGCCGGACGGGGGGGAGTAATGAGCAGTTCTTC | CASSRTGGSNEQFF
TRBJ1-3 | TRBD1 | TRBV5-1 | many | TGCGCCAGCAGCTCAGAGGGGGCGCCGGGAAACACCATATATTTT | CASSSEGAPGNTIYF
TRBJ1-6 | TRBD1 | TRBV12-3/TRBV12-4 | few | TGTGCCAGCAGTGCCCGGGACAGGGGAAGAGGCTCACCCCTCCACTTT | CASSARDRGRGSPLHF
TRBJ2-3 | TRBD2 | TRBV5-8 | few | TGTGCCAGCAGCTTGGCCGGGACTAACGCAGATACGCAGTATTTT | CASSLAGTNADTQYF
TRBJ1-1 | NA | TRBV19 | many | TGTGCCAGCGCAAAACGGGAAAACACTGAAGCTTTCTTT | CASAKRENTEAFF
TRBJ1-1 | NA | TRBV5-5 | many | TGTGCCAGCAGCTTCCAAGCCTCCATGGGCAGCACTGAAGCTTTCTTT | CASSFQASMGSTEAFF
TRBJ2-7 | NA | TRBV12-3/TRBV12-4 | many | TGTGCCAGCAGTTTCTCTACGGTTAGCTCCTACGAGCAGTACTTC | CASSFSTVSSYEQYF
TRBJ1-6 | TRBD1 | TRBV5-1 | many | TGCGCCAGCAGCTTGGAGGGACAGGGGAATTCACCCCTCCACTTT | CASSLEGQGNSPLHF
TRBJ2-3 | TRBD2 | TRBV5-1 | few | TGCGCCAGCAAAGAGAGGACTAGCTCAAGCACAGATACGCAGTATTTT | CASKERTSSSTDTQYF
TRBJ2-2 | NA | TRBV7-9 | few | TGTGCCAGCAGCTTATCCGGTGGGAAAGCCGGGGAGCTGTTTTTT | CASSLSGGKAGELFF
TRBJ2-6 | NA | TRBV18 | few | TGTGCCAGCTCACCGGGAGAGGGGGCCAACGTCCTGACTTTC | CASSPGEGANVLTF
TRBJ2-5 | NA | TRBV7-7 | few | TGTGCTAGCAGCACGGGACTTCAAGAGACCCAGTACTTC | CASSTGLQETQYF
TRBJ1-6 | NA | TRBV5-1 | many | TGCGCCAGCAGCTTGGTACGACAAGAGGAATCACCCCTCCACTTT | CASSLVRQEESPLHF
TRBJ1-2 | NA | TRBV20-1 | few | TGCAGTGCTAGAGATAGTACAGGAGGGGGCTACACCTTC | CSARDSTGGGYTF